A selection of T cell receptor beta chains follows, all from one sample in a study of cytomegalovirus exposure and HLA in healthy donors. Assay used: immunoSEQ multiplex PCR; TCRdb lists only in-frame clones, some missing. The table records about 240,000 clones, roughly four fifths of them present only once. Source material: PBMCs. These receptors all stem from a woman aged 55-75 years in good health and CMV-seropositive. Both conserved end residues are part of each CDR3. D genes are given only for firm matches. Clone sizes are given selectively: once, few, many, or a class where the clone is expanded.

j_call	clone_size	v_call	d_call	cdr3_nt	cdr3_aa
TRBJ1-2	.	TRBV20-1	TRBD1	TGCAGTGCCTCTACAGGGGATGGCTACACCTTC	CSASTGDGYTF
TRBJ2-2	.	TRBV6-1	.	TGTGCCATCCGATGGGGGGAGCGGACCGGGGAGCTGTTTTTT	CAIRWGERTGELFF
TRBJ2-7	.	TRBV6-6	.	TGTGCCAGCAGTACCCCAACAGGTTCCTACGAGCAGTACTTC	CASSTPTGSYEQYF
TRBJ2-7	.	TRBV29-1	TRBD1	TGCAGCGTTGGGGACAGAGACAGCTACGAGCAGTACTTC	CSVGDRDSYEQYF
TRBJ2-1	.	TRBV11-2	TRBD2	TGTGCCAGCAGCTTAGGCGGGAGGTATGAGCAGTTCTTC	CASSLGGRYEQFF
TRBJ2-7	few	TRBV5-1	TRBD2	TGCGCCAGCAGCTTGGAAGCGGGGAACGAGAACGAGCAGTACTTC	CASSLEAGNENEQYF
TRBJ2-1	few	TRBV19	.	TGTGCCAGTAGTATACACAGGACTACAGATGAGCAGTTCTTC	CASSIHRTTDEQFF
TRBJ2-7	.	TRBV19	TRBD1	TGTGCCAGTAGTATAGAGCTGCGGCCGGGACAGTTTGCCTACGAGCAGTACTTC	CASSIELRPGQFAYEQYF
TRBJ2-1	many	TRBV10-3	TRBD1	TGTGCCATCAGTGAGCGGACAGGGAATGAGCAGTTCTTC	CAISERTGNEQFF
TRBJ1-2	once	TRBV12-1	.	TGTGCCAGCAGCAGCCAATCGAATCAGGGTATGGGGAACTATGGCTACACCTTC	CASSSQSNQGMGNYGYTF
TRBJ2-7	.	TRBV10-3	TRBD2	TGTGCCGCGGCGACTAGCGGGTTCTACGAGCAGTACTTC	CAAATSGFYEQYF
TRBJ2-1	.	TRBV7-9	.	TGTGCCAGCAGCCCTCAGCAGTTCTTC	CASSPQQFF
TRBJ1-1	few	TRBV6-5	TRBD1	TGTGCCAGCAGTCAGATCAGGGACAGGACTTTCTTT	CASSQIRDRTFF
TRBJ1-1	.	TRBV5-1	TRBD1	TGCGCCAGCAGCTTAGGACAGGGAGGCACTGAAGCTTTCTTT	CASSLGQGGTEAFF
TRBJ2-3	.	TRBV12-5	.	TGTGCTAGTGGTTTTTCCTTCGGTAGACACACAGATACGCAGTATTTT	CASGFSFGRHTDTQYF
TRBJ2-2	.	TRBV2	.	TGTGCCAGCAGTGAAGGTAGACTCCAGAACACCGGGGAGCTGTTTTTT	CASSEGRLQNTGELFF
TRBJ2-2	.	TRBV7-9	TRBD2	TGTGCCAGCAGTAGGACTAGCGGGAGAGAGCACGGGGAGCTGTTTTTT	CASSRTSGREHGELFF
TRBJ2-5	.	TRBV2	.	TGTGCCAGCAGTGAAGCGCGGGAGACCCAGTACTTC	CASSEARETQYF
TRBJ2-7	.	TRBV19	.	TGTGCCAGTAGTATGGCAGGAAGGGACTCCTTCGAGCAGTACTTC	CASSMAGRDSFEQYF
TRBJ2-2	.	TRBV5-1	.	TGCGCCAGCAGCTTGGTAGCGAACACCGGGGAGCTGTTTTTT	CASSLVANTGELFF
TRBJ2-4	.	TRBV28	.	TGTGCCAGCAGTTTACCGGGTAACATTCAGTACTTC	CASSLPGNIQYF
TRBJ2-1	once	TRBV19	TRBD2	TGTGCCAGTAGTATGACGGGACTAGTGGGGCATGAGCAGTTCTTC	CASSMTGLVGHEQFF
TRBJ2-7	.	TRBV2	TRBD1	TGTGCCAGTGGGACAGGGCTGGGCGAGCAGTACTTC	CASGTGLGEQYF
TRBJ2-7	once	TRBV7-6	TRBD2	TGTGCCAGCAGCTCCCGACTAGCGGGAGTACGCGAGCAGTACTTC	CASSSRLAGVREQYF
TRBJ1-2	.	TRBV7-8	.	TGTGCCAGCAGCTTAGAAGGACAGATCTATGGCTACACCTTC	CASSLEGQIYGYTF
TRBJ1-2	.	TRBV4-1	.	TGCGCCAGCAGCCAAGATCCCTCCACCAGGGGCGGCTATGGCTACACCTTC	CASSQDPSTRGGYGYTF
TRBJ1-2	once	TRBV19	.	TGTGCCGGGAGAGAGGGCGCGGATGGCTACACCTTC	CAGREGADGYTF
TRBJ2-1	.	TRBV7-3	.	TGTGCCAGCAGCTTGACAGACGGAACGAAGCAGTTCTTC	CASSLTDGTKQFF
TRBJ1-2	.	TRBV4-2	TRBD1	TGTGCCAGCAGCAAAAGGGACAGCCGCTATGGCTACACCTTC	CASSKRDSRYGYTF